What follows are 5 T cell receptor beta chains derived from one specimen sequenced in a study of CD8+ T cells in alopecia areata. Sequencing used cDNA as its template, made by extracting RNA and reverse transcribing it. Method: immunoSEQ multiplex PCR; TCRdb's copy keeps in-frame clones and lacks some. The sample holds some 150,000 clones, about 54% seen once. Treatment described: oral pan-JAK inhibitor, 5-10 mg twice daily. Here the sequenced sample was CD4+ T cells sorted from blood, taken between weeks 55 and 65, from a patient treated with tofacitinib. These receptors all come from a human donor with alopecia areata.

V and J are TRBV29-1 and TRBJ2-2, with 8 bases fitting TRBD1. CDR1 SQVTM and CDR2 ANQGSEA come from the germline V gene. V gave up 4 bases and J gave up 0 bases; unmatched junction bases: 1. This CDR3 comprises 14 residues. The CDR3 coding sequence is TGCAGCGTTGCGGGACAGGCGAACACCGGGGAGCTGTTTTTT. It codes for CSVAGQANTGELFF.

This clone has a handful of counts. The J gene is TRBJ2-2, the V gene TRBV11-2, with no clear D. Trimming took off 10 bases at V and 1 base at J, with 16 bases between the two ends. CDR1 and CDR2 from the germline V gene are SGHAT and FQNNGV. The CDR3 has 15 amino acids. CDR3 region: CATTDGKKNTGELFF. In nucleotides, the CDR3 is TGTGCCACTACGGACGGTAAAAAGAACACCGGGGAGCTGTTTTTT. Full variable domain (rest looked up from reference TRBV11-2 and TRBJ2-2): EAGVAQSPRYKIIEKRQSVAFWCNPISGHATLYWYQQILGQGPKLLIQFQNNGVVDDSQLPKDRFSAERLKGVDSTLKIQPAKLEDSAVYLCATTDGKKNTGELFFGEGSRLTVL.

V is TRBV4-2 and J is TRBJ1-4, with TRBD1 matching over 10 bases. This CDR3 is 14 amino acids long. The germline V gene encodes CDR1 LGHNA and CDR2 YNFKEQ. The ends lost 3 bases at V and 8 bases at J; junction bases unmatched: 3. The CDR3 is CASSQDRGREKLFF. CDR3 in DNA: TGTGCCAGCAGCCAGGACAGGGGGAGGGAAAAACTGTTTTTT.

This chain links TRBV10-3 with TRBJ2-5; maybe TRBD1 (5 bases). V shed 2 bases and J shed 5 bases, with 12 bases lying between them. Germline CDR1 ENHRY, CDR2 SYGVKD. This CDR3 contains 14 residues. CDR3 sequence: CAISETKGMETQYF. The CDR3 bases are TGTGCCATCAGTGAGACAAAGGGGATGGAGACCCAGTACTTC.

The rearrangement joins TRBV6-5 to TRBJ1-2, with D unresolved. This CDR3 is 14 amino acids long. V was clipped by 0 bases and J by 4 bases, with 9 bases between them. CDR1 MNHEY and CDR2 SVGAGI come from the germline V gene. The CDR3 nucleotides are TGTGCCAGCAGTTACTCGTCAGAGAGCTATGGCTACACCTTC. Residues: CASSYSSESYGYTF.